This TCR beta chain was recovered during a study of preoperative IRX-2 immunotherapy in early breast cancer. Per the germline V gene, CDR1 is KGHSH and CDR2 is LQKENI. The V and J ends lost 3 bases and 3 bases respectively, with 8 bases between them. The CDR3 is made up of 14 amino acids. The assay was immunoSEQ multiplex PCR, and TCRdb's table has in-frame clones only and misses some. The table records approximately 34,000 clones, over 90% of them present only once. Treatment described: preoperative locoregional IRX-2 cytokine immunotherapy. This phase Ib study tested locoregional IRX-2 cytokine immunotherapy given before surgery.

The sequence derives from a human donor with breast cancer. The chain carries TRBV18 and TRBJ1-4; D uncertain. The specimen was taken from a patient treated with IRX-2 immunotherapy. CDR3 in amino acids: CASSPPAPNEKLFF. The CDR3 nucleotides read TGTGCCAGCTCACCGCCAGCCCCTAATGAAAAACTGTTTTTT.